Listed below are T cell receptor beta chains from one sample, sequenced in a study of a mutant IDH1 vaccine in newly diagnosed glioma. Generated by immunoSEQ multiplex PCR, the TCRdb table keeps only in-frame clones and is missing some. The data contain 80,000 to 100,000 clones, around 79% of them singletons. The source was PBMCs, collected from a glioma patient treated with radiotherapy, temozolomide or both. These receptors all stem from a man aged 40-50 years with glioma. Some clones in this sample may be carry-over from other donors' samples. Each CDR3 is given with its conserved first and last residue. Each record gives: V gene, clone size, J gene, D gene, CDR3 protein, CDR3 DNA. A D gene is named only where the DNA matches it firmly. For some rows the clone size is stated as once, few or many, or as a class when expanded; others skip it.

>TRBV6-5|once|TRBJ1-2|-
CASSYRAANYGYTF
TGTGCCAGCAGTTACAGGGCGGCTAACTATGGCTACACCTTC
>TRBV7-9|-|TRBJ1-1|-
CASIQTGSGEAFF
TGTGCCAGCATCCAAACAGGGTCGGGGGAGGCTTTCTTT
>TRBV18|-|TRBJ1-5|-
CASTQGSNQPQHF
TGTGCCAGCACGCAGGGAAGCAATCAGCCCCAGCATTTT
>TRBV5-4|-|TRBJ2-1|-
CASSPPGQGRSEQFF
TGTGCCAGCAGCCCACCCGGCCAAGGGCGGTCTGAGCAGTTCTTC
>TRBV7-3|-|TRBJ1-6|-
CASSLTGQNSPLHF
TGTGCCAGCAGCTTAACCGGGCAAAATTCACCCCTCCACTTT
>TRBV6-5|-|TRBJ1-1|-
CASRTGAALNTEAFF
TGTGCCAGCAGGACCGGGGCCGCCCTGAACACTGAAGCTTTCTTT
>TRBV5-4|few|TRBJ2-7|-
CASSSERLVGYEQYF
TGTGCCAGCAGCTCTGAGAGACTAGTCGGCTACGAGCAGTACTTC
>TRBV6-1|-|TRBJ1-5|-
CASITLGGNQPQHF
TGTGCCAGCATCACTTTAGGGGGGAATCAGCCCCAGCATTTT
>TRBV27|-|TRBJ1-3|-
CASRVTGGNTIYF
TGTGCCAGCAGGGTGACAGGTGGAAACACCATATATTTT
>TRBV7-6|-|TRBJ1-6|-
CASSAGHRSSSYNSPLHF
TGTGCCAGCAGCGCGGGACACAGATCAAGCTCCTATAATTCACCCCTCCACTTT
>TRBV7-9|few|TRBJ1-2|TRBD1
CASSLGGQRNYYTF
TGTGCCAGCAGCTTAGGGGGACAGAGAAACTACTACACCTTC
>TRBV6-5|-|TRBJ1-1|-
CASSPGTPTSTEAFF
TGTGCCAGCAGTCCCGGGACACCAACGTCGACTGAAGCTTTCTTT
>TRBV10-3|-|TRBJ1-1|TRBD1
CAIRGTENTEAFF
TGTGCCATCAGGGGGACAGAGAACACTGAAGCTTTCTTT
>TRBV15|-|TRBJ2-7|-
CATSSWGAGYSGEQYF
TGTGCCACCAGCTCCTGGGGCGCGGGGTACTCGGGCGAGCAGTACTTC
>TRBV6-6|-|TRBJ2-7|TRBD1
CASSYSGTGIEQYF
TGTGCCAGCAGTTACTCGGGGACAGGGATCGAGCAGTACTTC
>TRBV9|-|TRBJ1-4|TRBD1
CASSTGQGSNEKLFF
TGTGCCAGCAGCACTGGACAGGGAAGTAATGAAAAACTGTTTTTT
>TRBV7-9|once|TRBJ1-4|-
CASSSGQWEKLFF
TGTGCCAGCAGCTCCGGACAATGGGAAAAACTGTTTTTT
>TRBV5-1|-|TRBJ2-1|-
CASSSGPETYNEQFF
TGCGCCAGCAGCTCGGGACCGGAGACCTACAATGAGCAGTTCTTC
>TRBV7-2|-|TRBJ2-1|-
CASSPGWAHEQFF
TGTGCCAGCAGCCCGGGATGGGCCCATGAGCAGTTCTTC
>TRBV2|-|TRBJ2-1|-
CASSAGTRESEQFF
TGTGCCAGCAGTGCGGGGACTCGTGAAAGTGAGCAGTTCTTC
>TRBV14|few|TRBJ1-5|-
CASSQDRRGRPQHF
TGTGCCAGCAGCCAAGATCGCCGAGGGAGGCCCCAGCATTTT
>TRBV27|-|TRBJ1-2|-
CASSRAGEYGYTF
TGTGCCAGCAGTCGGGCAGGGGAGTATGGCTACACCTTC
>TRBV11-2|once|TRBJ2-7|TRBD2
CASSPGGRKAYEQYF
TGTGCCAGCAGCCCGGGGGGGCGCAAAGCCTACGAGCAGTACTTC
>TRBV7-9|-|TRBJ1-1|-
CAGGPQGSGGQEAFF
TGTGCCGGAGGGCCTCAGGGTTCTGGAGGCCAAGAAGCTTTCTTT
>TRBV6-5|-|TRBJ2-5|TRBD2
CASRLAGGRQETQYF
TGTGCCAGCAGACTAGCGGGGGGTAGGCAGGAGACCCAGTACTTC
>TRBV6-5|once|TRBJ1-1|-
CASSYAGAGAEAFF
TGTGCCAGCAGTTACGCAGGGGCTGGCGCTGAAGCTTTCTTT
>TRBV9|-|TRBJ2-7|TRBD1
CASSAGQAKTYEQYF
TGTGCCAGCAGCGCCGGACAGGCCAAAACCTACGAGCAGTACTTC
>TRBV18|-|TRBJ2-3|-
CASSLTDTQYF
TGTGCCAGCTCACTAACAGATACGCAGTATTTT
>TRBV5-8|medium-sized|TRBJ1-2|-
CASSPTGNGYTF
TGTGCCAGCAGCCCAACAGGGAATGGCTACACCTTC
>TRBV18|-|TRBJ2-7|-
CASSPPAVRSYEQYF
TGTGCCAGCTCACCACCGGCAGTCCGCTCCTACGAGCAGTACTTC
>TRBV7-9|-|TRBJ1-2|-
CASSLPDTVLSNYGYTF
TGTGCCAGCAGCTTACCGGATACAGTTCTCTCTAACTATGGCTACACCTTC
>TRBV12-5|-|TRBJ1-5|TRBD1
CASETGTGVDQPQHF
TGTGCTAGTGAAACGGGGACAGGGGTCGACCAGCCCCAGCATTTT
>TRBV5-1|-|TRBJ1-2|TRBD1
CASSSAGQGVYGYTF
TGCGCCAGCAGCTCCGCGGGACAGGGGGTTTATGGCTACACCTTC
>TRBV14|once|TRBJ2-2|-
CATEMYANTGELFF
TGTGCCACCGAGATGTACGCGAACACCGGGGAGCTGTTTTTT
>TRBV10-2|-|TRBJ1-5|-
CASSENSNQPQHF
TGCGCCAGCAGTGAAAACAGCAATCAGCCCCAGCATTTT
>TRBV5-1|once|TRBJ1-1|-
CASSLVGAPGTEAFF
TGCGCCAGCAGCTTGGTGGGGGCGCCGGGGACTGAAGCTTTCTTT